A single sample gave rise to the 20 T cell receptor beta chains below, sequenced in a study of T cell repertoires in cytomegalovirus infection. TCRdb used MiXCR to reprocess the reads, holding one entry per CDR3 protein. Of about 920,000 distinct CDR3 sequences in the sample, 25% to 40% were seen once. Antigens for these TCRs are unknown. Sequenced here: cultured CD8+ T cells from PBMCs, sampled from culture after CMV antigen stimulation. The source is a human donor in good health (CMV status not recorded). Some clones in this sample may be carry-over from other donors' samples.

This clonotype was counted many times. The genes are TRBV7-9 and TRBJ1-1, with D unclear. The germline V gene encodes CDR1 SEHNR and CDR2 FQNEAQ (reference sequence). Between the trimmed V and J ends, which lost 1 base and 1 base, there was a span of 13 bases. This CDR3 has 16 residues. CDR3 amino acids: CASSLEPGRSNTEAFF. CDR3 DNA sequence: TGTGCCAGCAGCTTAGAGCCAGGACGGTCGAACACTGAAGCTTTCTTT. Based on the CDR3 plus reference TRBV7-9 and TRBJ1-1, the full variable domain is DTGVSQNPRHKITKRGQNVTFRCDPISEHNRLYWYRQTLGQGPEFLTYFQNEAQLEKSRLLSDRFSAERPKGSFSTLEIQRTEQGDSAMYLCASSLEPGRSNTEAFFGQGTRLTVV.

This clonotype was seen more than once but under ten times. J is TRBJ2-6 and V is TRBV9; D is ambiguous. The germline CDR1 and CDR2 sequences are SGDLS and YYNGEE. The CDR3 has 17 amino acids. Deletions cut 0 bases from V and 0 bases from J, with 10 bases between. The CDR3 loop is CASSVGQVLSGANVLTF. Written as DNA, the CDR3 is TGTGCCAGCAGCGTAGGGCAGGTTCTCTCTGGGGCCAACGTCCTGACTTTC.

This clonotype was found a few times. V gene TRBV4-2 combines with J gene TRBJ2-7; possible D gene TRBD2, 7 bases. Trimming removed 1 base from V and 5 bases from J, with 12 bases in between. The germline gives CDR1 LGHNA, CDR2 YNFKEQ. This CDR3 is built from 14 residues. CDR3 protein: CASSQGGGLDEQYF. In DNA, the CDR3 is TGTGCCAGCAGCCAAGGGGGGGGCCTGGACGAGCAGTACTTC.

This clonotype has a handful of counts. The chain links TRBV24-1 to TRBJ2-3, with TRBD1 matching over 7 bases. The V and J ends lost 4 bases and 4 bases, in that order; junction bases with no gene match: 10. Looked up from germline, CDR1 is KGHDR and CDR2 is SFDVKD. The CDR3 is made up of 16 amino acids. The CDR3 DNA is TGTGCCACCAGTGACGGGGACAGCTTTGGGGCAGATACGCAGTATTTT. The encoded protein is CATSDGDSFGADTQYF.

This clonotype occurred many times. The V call is TRBV6-1, the J call TRBJ2-1; 10 nucleotides match TRBD2. V shed 7 bases, J shed 3 bases, and the junction held 12 bases outside the gene matches. Germline-derived CDR1 and CDR2 are MNHNS and SASEGT. The CDR3 loop spans 17 amino acids. In DNA, the CDR3 is TGTGCCAGCAAAGCTTTAGGACTAGCGGCTTTCTACAATGAGCAGTTCTTC. This codes for CASKALGLAAFYNEQFF.

The chain links TRBV4-1 to TRBJ1-1, with D perhaps matching TRBD1 (6 bases). CDR1 and CDR2 from the germline V gene are MGHRA and YSYEKL. Trimming stripped 4 bases from V and 7 bases from J, with 13 bases between. The CDR3 runs to 13 residues. The CDR3 sequence: CASSLRTENEAFF. DNA for the CDR3: TGCGCCAGCAGCCTCCGGACAGAGAATGAAGCTTTCTTT.

The V and J genes are TRBV15 and TRBJ1-2, with D perhaps matching TRBD1 (6 bases). The germline CDR1 and CDR2 sequences are LNHNV and YYDKDF (reference sequence). This CDR3 has 12 residues. The V and J ends lost 5 bases and 4 bases respectively, with 8 bases between them. The CDR3 protein is CATSGGTYGYTF. The CDR3, as DNA: TGTGCCACCAGCGGGGGCACCTATGGCTACACCTTC.

This chain connects TRBV7-4 to TRBJ2-5; 9 bases match TRBD2. From germline, CDR1 is SGHVT and CDR2 SQSDAQ. CDR3 length: 16 residues. Unmatched junction bases numbered 11, after V lost 4 bases and J lost 5 bases. The CDR3 loop is CASSSPRGLARETQYF. CDR3 DNA sequence: TGTGCCAGCAGCTCCCCTCGGGGACTAGCCCGGGAGACCCAGTACTTC.

Here the CDR3 DNA reads TGCGCCAGCAGCCTGGACCCGAGCAGGGCTGGAAACACCATATATTTT. It encodes CASSLDPSRAGNTIYF. V usage is TRBV5-1 and J usage is TRBJ1-3; TRBD1 might be the D (5 bases). Germline assignment: CDR1 SGHRS and CDR2 YFSETQ. The CDR3 spans 16 residues. V lost 4 bases and J lost 2, with 16 bases in between.

For this clonotype: A much larger clone sits a single nucleotide away, making a read error possible. The rearrangement uses TRBV7-2 and TRBJ1-1; no definite D call. This CDR3 is 14 amino acids long. Germline CDR1 SGHTA, CDR2 FQGNSA. The CDR3 DNA sequence: TGTGCCAGCAGCAGCGACCCAAATTACACTGAATCTTTCTTT. This encodes CASSSDPNYTESFF.

The CDR3 sequence is CASSYSLGGPEQYV. CDR3 sequence (DNA): TGTGCCAGCAGCTATAGCCTCGGAGGGCCCGAGCAGTACGTC. V is TRBV7-8 and J is TRBJ2-7; possibly TRBD2 for D (6 bases). The V gene's germline CDR1 is SGHVS and CDR2 FQNEAQ. This CDR3 contains 14 residues. With 4 bases removed from V and 6 bases from J, the gap between germline ends came to 16 bases.

The rearrangement joins TRBV12-3 or TRBV12-4 to TRBJ2-5; 9 bases map to TRBD2. The CDR3 extends over 16 amino acids. With V trimmed by 5 bases and J by 1 base, 8 bases remained unmatched. The CDR3 region has the DNA TGTGCCAGCAGTGGAGTAGCGGGGGCCACCCAAGAGACCCAGTACTTC. Protein: CASSGVAGATQETQYF.

The chain has TRBV6-2 or TRBV6-3 and TRBJ2-7; D is uncertain. Germline-derived CDR1 and CDR2 are MNHEY and SVGEGT. V lost 8 bases and J lost 3, with 14 bases in between. CDR3 length: 13 amino acids. The CDR3 region has the DNA TGTGCCAGCGGAAAGACAAGAGTCTACGAGCAGTACGTC. Protein: CASGKTRVYEQYV.

The sample holds a few counts of this clonotype. The chain links TRBV25-1 to TRBJ2-7; 9 bases fit TRBD1. The CDR3 consists of 13 residues. Trimming took 7 bases from V and 4 from J; bases not matched to a gene: 5. Germline CDR1 reads MGHDK; CDR2 reads SYGVNS. The DNA for the CDR3 is TGTGCCAGCATGAGGACAGGGGAGTACGAGCAGTACTTC. This translates into CASMRTGEYEQYF.

For this clonotype: One end of the junction is discordant with germline, which a read error may explain. The rearrangement uses TRBV24-1 and TRBJ2-1, with 9 bases fitting TRBD2. Germline-derived CDR1 and CDR2 are KGHDR and SFDVKD. This CDR3 is 15 amino acids long. Here the CDR3 reads CATSGAGGLYNEQFF. The CDR3, as DNA: TGTGCCACTAGTGGGGCGGGGGGGCTCTACAATGAGCAGTTCTTC.

The chain is built from TRBV5-6 and TRBJ1-1, with TRBD1 as a possible D gene (5 bases). Looked up from germline, CDR1 is SGHDT and CDR2 is YYEEEE. This CDR3 is 16 amino acids long. Trimming cost V 0 bases and J 3 bases, with 15 bases left between them. For the CDR3, the DNA is TGTGCCAGCAGCTTGGGGAGAGGGGCTCGAGACACTGAAGCTTTCTTT. Protein product: CASSLGRGARDTEAFF. The full variable domain, its missing parts supplied by reference TRBV5-6 and TRBJ1-1, is DAGVTQSPTHLIKTRGQQVTLRCSPKSGHDTVSWYQQALGQGPQFIFQYYEEEERQRGNFPDRFSGHQFPNYSSELNVNALLLGDSALYLCASSLGRGARDTEAFFGQGTRLTVV.

This clonotype was picked up a small number of times. The V call is TRBV6-2 or TRBV6-3, the J call TRBJ1-1; D call uncertain. The V gene's germline CDR1 is MNHEY and CDR2 SVGEGT. Trimming cost V 6 bases and J 1 base, with 18 bases left between them. The CDR3 has 16 amino acids. This chain's CDR3 is CASSHTRAGGNTEAFF. The CDR3 DNA reads as TGTGCCAGCAGCCATACCCGGGCGGGTGGGAACACTGAAGCTTTCTTT.

This clonotype was counted ten times or more. The genes are TRBV7-2 and TRBJ2-5; D possibly uses TRBD1 or TRBD2 (5 bases each). V was shortened by 2 bases and J by 6 bases, with 13 bases between the two germline ends. The germline CDR1 and CDR2 sequences are SGHTA and FQGNSA. This CDR3 is 14 amino acids long. The CDR3 is CASSLRGLRKTQYF. As DNA, the CDR3 is TGTGCCAGCAGCTTACGGGGCTTGAGGAAGACCCAGTACTTC.

The rearrangement links TRBV11-2 to TRBJ1-1; D remains ambiguous. This CDR3 has 14 amino acids. Trimming took 1 base from V and 7 from J, leaving 13 bases between them. Looked up from germline, CDR1 is SGHAT and CDR2 is FQNNGV. The CDR3 nucleotides are TGTGCCAGCAGCTTAGCCCCTGGACGGAGTGAAGCTTTCTTT. Its protein product is CASSLAPGRSEAFF. Supplemented by reference TRBV11-2 and TRBJ1-1, the full variable domain reads EAGVAQSPRYKIIEKRQSVAFWCNPISGHATLYWYQQILGQGPKLLIQFQNNGVVDDSQLPKDRFSAERLKGVDSTLKIQPAKLEDSAVYLCASSLAPGRSEAFFGQGTRLTVV.

This clonotype was detected only a few times. CDR3 bases: TGCGCCAGCAGCCAGGACCTAGCGGCTGGAGAGACCCAGTACTTC. Translation: CASSQDLAAGETQYF. This chain joins TRBV4-3 and TRBJ2-5; 7 bases are shared with TRBD2. V trimming: 3 bases; J trimming: 4 bases; junction bases outside the gene matches: 8. This CDR3 contains 15 residues. CDR1 and CDR2 (germline): LGHNA, YSLEER.